What follows are 10 T cell receptor beta chains derived from one specimen sequenced in a study of read filtering for tumor transcriptome and immune sequencing. Molecular barcoded adaptors covering alpha/delta and beta/gamma chains were used on approximately 440 ng RNA. TCRdb fed the reads into MiXCR, producing one record per CDR3 protein. This table has approximately 45,000 distinct CDR3 sequences, roughly a fifth appearing once. Sequences were obtained from a population of CD138-negative cells sorted from bone marrow. These receptors were obtained from a donor aged 40 or older with multiple myeloma.

This clonotype showed up many times. The chain employs TRBV6-6 and TRBJ2-2, with D perhaps TRBD1 or TRBD2 (5 bases each). The ends were cut back, 8 bases at V and 7 bases at J, with 29 bases in the middle. This CDR3 has 18 residues. Germline assignment: CDR1 MNHNY and CDR2 SVGAGI (reference sequence). The CDR3 region is CASRKTQGRDPVSGELFF. CDR3 in DNA: TGTGCCAGCCGAAAAACGCAGGGTCGGGATCCGGTGAGCGGGGAGCTGTTTTTT.

This clonotype appeared a single time. V usage is TRBV5-1 and J usage is TRBJ1-5; D gene ambiguous. The CDR3 runs to 15 residues. The V gene lost 7 bases and the J gene lost 2 bases, with 16 bases spanning the gap. Germline V gene sequence: CDR1 SGHRS, CDR2 YFSETQ. CDR3 in amino acids: CASGWGSGGNQPQHF. The CDR3 DNA is TGCGCCAGCGGCTGGGGTTCTGGTGGCAATCAGCCCCAGCATTTT.

The table lists this clonotype with many counts. The chain uses TRBV30 and TRBJ2-1; possible D gene TRBD2, 6 bases. Germline values: CDR1 GTSNPN, CDR2 SVGIG (reference sequence). V lost 1 base and J 3 bases, leaving 10 bases between the germline ends. CDR3 length: 14 amino acids. CDR3 nucleotides: TGTGCCTGGAGTGCATTGCGGGACTACAATGAGCAGTTCTTC. This gives the protein CAWSALRDYNEQFF.

This clonotype came up many times. The chain recombines TRBV7-2 with TRBJ2-5, with TRBD1 matching 8 bases. The CDR3 totals 14 residues. Germline trimming cut 1 base from V and 4 bases from J; bases unmatched to any gene: 2. Germline V CDR1 and CDR2: SGHTA, FQGNSA. The CDR3 bases are TGTGCCAGCAGCTTAGACCAGGGGGCAGAGACCCAGTACTTC. Encoded protein: CASSLDQGAETQYF.

This clonotype showed up many times. The chain recombines TRBV20-1 with TRBJ2-1; the match to TRBD2 covers 7 bases. The CDR3 contains 15 residues. Germline CDR1 reads DFQATT; CDR2 reads SNEGSKA (reference sequence). The V gene end was trimmed by 4 bases and the J gene end by 4 bases; junction bases not matched to a gene: 10. The CDR3 sequence is CSAKAGRLGYNEQFF. Here the CDR3 DNA reads TGCAGTGCTAAGGCCGGGAGGCTGGGATACAATGAGCAGTTCTTC.

This clonotype was recorded many times. This rearrangement joins TRBV20-1 to TRBJ1-5; D not certain. The germline gives CDR1 DFQATT, CDR2 SNEGSKA (reference sequence). Trimming removed 3 bases from V and 4 bases from J, with 13 bases in between. The CDR3 totals 14 residues. This CDR3 is CSARGGHRNQPQHF. Written as DNA, the CDR3 is TGCAGTGCTAGGGGAGGGCACAGAAATCAGCCCCAGCATTTT.

A note on this clonotype: This sequence may be a read error, since a much larger clone differs from it by one base. The chain is built from TRBV30 and TRBJ2-7; unclear D gene. Per the germline V gene, CDR1 is GTSNPN and CDR2 is SVGIG (reference sequence). V shed 5 bases and J shed 7 bases, with 15 bases lying between them. The length of the CDR3 is 12 residues. The CDR3 DNA sequence: TGTGCCTGGCTCGGGTCCTTAGGGGAGCAGTACTTC. Translation gives CAWLGSLGEQYF.

Sample share makes this clonotype medium-sized. The chain employs TRBV20-1 and TRBJ2-1; 8 nucleotides agree with TRBD2. From germline, CDR1 is DFQATT and CDR2 SNEGSKA (reference sequence). V trimming: 6 bases; J trimming: 5 bases; junction bases outside the gene matches: 6. The CDR3 is 13 amino acids. CDR3 residues: CSAEAGADNEQFF. CDR3 coding DNA: TGCAGTGCCGAAGCGGGAGCGGACAATGAGCAGTTCTTC.

This clonotype was recorded many times. The chain employs TRBV12-3 or TRBV12-4 and TRBJ2-3; D may be TRBD2 (6 bases). Between the trimmed V and J ends, which lost 6 bases and 5 bases, there was a span of 18 bases. The CDR3 has 15 residues. In DNA form, the CDR3 reads TGTGCCAGCAGCAACCGCGGGGCCGAGCGAGATACGCAGTATTTT. This codes for CASSNRGAERDTQYF.

A note on this clonotype: A far larger clone lies a single base away; this is likely a read error. The V gene is TRBV3-2, the J gene TRBJ2-2; the table calls TRBD2, which could not be checked here. TRBV3-2 is a pseudogene locus. This CDR3 is 18 amino acids long. CDR3 in amino acids: CASSQAVEAGGWTGELFF. The CDR3 coding sequence is TGTGCCAGCAGCCAAGCTGTAGAAGCGGGAGGATGGACCGGGGAGCTGTTTTTT.